The clone carrying this T cell receptor beta chain appeared a few times. The antigen is unknown. The data originate from a study of cytomegalovirus exposure and HLA in healthy donors. Amplification used 60 Vbeta primers and 13 Jbeta primers. As originally analysed: Later reanalysis found around 74 million unique TCR beta chains, roughly 10 million of them shared. Measured with immunoSEQ multiplex PCR; TCRdb has only the in-frame clones, and not every one. The V and J calls and clone size were taken over from that table, and D and trimming were inferred from the DNA. The sample records some 130,000 clones, 79% being singletons. General study results and limits: Most likely, a cluster of highly shared sequence variants arose as a sequencing artifact.

Sequenced: PBMCs. This TCR was sampled from a male donor in good health and CMV-seronegative.

The CDR3 DNA follows: TGTGCCAGCAGCGCCCGGGGGACCCAAGAGACCCAGTACTTC. Translated: CASSARGTQETQYF. The J gene is TRBJ2-5, the V gene TRBV9; maybe TRBD2 (6 bases). V lost 3 bases, J lost 1 base, and 10 bases lay in between. In germline, CDR1 is SGDLS, CDR2 YYNGEE. The CDR3 runs to 14 residues.